This T cell receptor beta chain comes out of a study of T-cell memory formation after mild COVID-19. Per the germline V gene, CDR1 is SGHTA and CDR2 is FQGTGA. Trimming took off 1 base at V and 10 bases at J, with 14 bases between the two ends. The CDR3 loop spans 15 amino acids. Notes on the study in general: Clones contracting over day 15 to 85 were CD4/CD8 balanced, with later expanders leaning CD4+. Confirmation of SARS-CoV-2 specificity was lacking for second-wave clones peaking day 37. Prior to infection, memory already included some responding clones, suggesting cross-reactive memory joined.

The authors produced TCR alpha and TCR beta cDNA libraries with sample barcodes and UMIs by 5'RACE using constant-segment primers. TCRdb used MiXCR to reprocess the 5' RACE reads, holding one entry per CDR3 protein. The sample has approximately 250,000 distinct CDR3 sequences, about a sixth seen once. Remarks on this clonotype: Its specificity is unknown.

This chain connects TRBV7-3 to TRBJ1-6; a possible D gene is TRBD1 (5 bases). Sequenced: PBMCs or a T cell subset sorted from them (not recorded which). The source of this sequence is a man younger than 35 who had mild COVID-19 (a few samples of this study predate the infection). Cell type and time point are not known. DNA of the CDR3: TGTGCCAGCAGCTTAAATGGGGGAAGAGACTCACCCCTCCACTTT. Protein product: CASSLNGGRDSPLHF. The full variable domain, its missing parts supplied by reference TRBV7-3 and TRBJ1-6, is GAGVSQTPSNKVTEKGKYVELRCDPISGHTALYWYRQSLGQGPEFLIYFQGTGAADDSGLPNDRFFAVRPEGSVSTLKIQRTERGDSAVYLCASSLNGGRDSPLHFGNGTRLTVT.